This T cell receptor (beta chain) was obtained from a study of control samples from healthy donors and cancer patients. The V gene end was trimmed by 8 bases and the J gene end by 0 bases; junction bases not matched to a gene: 5. The CDR3 sequence is 13 residues long. CDR1 and CDR2 from the germline V gene are SQVTM and ANQGSEA. Sequencing was performed with immunoSEQ multiplex PCR; in TCRdb, only in-frame clones are kept and a portion is missing. The sample holds tens of thousands of clones, over 85% seen once. The chain recombines TRBV29-1 with TRBJ2-3, with 7 bases lining up with TRBD2. The clonotype comes from a woman between 55 and 75 years old with head and neck cancer. What was sequenced was PBMCs. The CDR3 nucleotides read TGCAGCAAGCTAGCGGAAAGCACAGATACGCAGTATTTT. It is translated as CSKLAESTDTQYF.